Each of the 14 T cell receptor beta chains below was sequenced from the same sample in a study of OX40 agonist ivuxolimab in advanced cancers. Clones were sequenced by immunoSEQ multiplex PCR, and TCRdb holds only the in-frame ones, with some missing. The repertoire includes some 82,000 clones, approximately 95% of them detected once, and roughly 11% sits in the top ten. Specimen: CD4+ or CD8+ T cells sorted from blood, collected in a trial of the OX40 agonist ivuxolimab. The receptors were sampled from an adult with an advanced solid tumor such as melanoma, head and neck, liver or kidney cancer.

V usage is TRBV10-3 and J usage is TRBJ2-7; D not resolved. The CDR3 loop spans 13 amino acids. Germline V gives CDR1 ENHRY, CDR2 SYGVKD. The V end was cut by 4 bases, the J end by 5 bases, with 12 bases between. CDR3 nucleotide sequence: TGTGCCATCAGTGCACCTAGGTGGGACGAGCAGTACTTC. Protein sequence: CAISAPRWDEQYF.

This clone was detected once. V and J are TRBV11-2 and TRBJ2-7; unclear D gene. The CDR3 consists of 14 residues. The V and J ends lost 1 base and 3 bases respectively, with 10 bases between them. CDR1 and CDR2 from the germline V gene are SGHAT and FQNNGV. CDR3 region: CASSLALFGYEQYF. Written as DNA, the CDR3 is TGTGCCAGCAGCTTAGCCCTTTTCGGCTACGAGCAGTACTTC.

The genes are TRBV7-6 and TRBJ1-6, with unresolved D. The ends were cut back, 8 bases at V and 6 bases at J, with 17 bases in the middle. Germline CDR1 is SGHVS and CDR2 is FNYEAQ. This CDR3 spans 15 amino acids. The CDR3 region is CASAERAGPNSPLHF. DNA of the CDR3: TGTGCCAGCGCAGAAAGGGCAGGTCCTAATTCACCCCTCCACTTT.

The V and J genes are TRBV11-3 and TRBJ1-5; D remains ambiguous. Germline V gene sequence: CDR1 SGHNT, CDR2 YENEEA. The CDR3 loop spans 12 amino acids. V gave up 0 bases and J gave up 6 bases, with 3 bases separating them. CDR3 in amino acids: CASSLDSQPQHF. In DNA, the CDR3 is TGTGCCAGCAGCTTAGATAGTCAGCCCCAGCATTTT. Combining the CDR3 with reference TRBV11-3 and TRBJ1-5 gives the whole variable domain EAGVVQSPRYKIIEKKQPVAFWCNPISGHNTLYWYLQNLGQGPELLIRYENEEAVDDSQLPKDRFSAERLKGVDSTLKIQPAELGDSAVYLCASSLDSQPQHFGDGTRLSIL.

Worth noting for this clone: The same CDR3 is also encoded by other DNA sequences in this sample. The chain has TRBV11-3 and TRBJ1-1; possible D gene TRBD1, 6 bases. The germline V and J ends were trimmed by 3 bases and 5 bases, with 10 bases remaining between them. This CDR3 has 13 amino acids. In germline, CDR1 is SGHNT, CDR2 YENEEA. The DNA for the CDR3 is TGTGCCAGCAGCTTCAGGGGTGGTACTGAAGCTTTCTTT. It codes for CASSFRGGTEAFF.

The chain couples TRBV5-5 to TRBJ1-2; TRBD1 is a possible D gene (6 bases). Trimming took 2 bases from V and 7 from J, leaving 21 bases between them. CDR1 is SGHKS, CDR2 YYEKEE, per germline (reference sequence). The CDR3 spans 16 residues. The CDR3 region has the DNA TGTGCCAGCAGCTTCGGGATCGGGGGCGCCTTGGTTGGCTACACCTTC. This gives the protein CASSFGIGGALVGYTF. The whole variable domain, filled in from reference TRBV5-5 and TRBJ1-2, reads DAGVTQSPTHLIKTRGQQVTLRCSPISGHKSVSWYQQVLGQGPQFIFQYYEKEERGRGNFPDRFSARQFPNYSSELNVNALLLGDSALYLCASSFGIGGALVGYTFGSGTRLTVV.

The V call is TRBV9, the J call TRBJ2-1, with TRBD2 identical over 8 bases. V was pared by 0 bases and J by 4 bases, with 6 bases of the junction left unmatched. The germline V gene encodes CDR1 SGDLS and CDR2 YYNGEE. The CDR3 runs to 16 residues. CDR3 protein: CASSVEGLVGYNEQFF. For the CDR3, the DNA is TGTGCCAGCAGCGTAGAGGGACTAGTGGGGTACAATGAGCAGTTCTTC.

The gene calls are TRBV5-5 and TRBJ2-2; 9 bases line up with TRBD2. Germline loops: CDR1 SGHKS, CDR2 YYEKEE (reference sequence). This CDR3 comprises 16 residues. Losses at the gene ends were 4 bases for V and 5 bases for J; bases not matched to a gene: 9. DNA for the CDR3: TGTGCCAGCAGCCCCTCGGACCTAGCGGGAACCGGGGAGCTGTTTTTT. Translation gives CASSPSDLAGTGELFF.

The CDR3 reads CATSITRGSSYEQYF. DNA of the CDR3: TGTGCCACCAGCATAACCAGGGGGAGCTCCTACGAGCAGTACTTC. The gene calls are TRBV15 and TRBJ2-7; 7 nucleotides match TRBD1. The CDR3 spans 15 residues. The V segment lost 4 bases and the J segment 0 bases; nucleotides outside the gene matches: 6. The germline V gene encodes CDR1 LNHNV and CDR2 YYDKDF (reference sequence).

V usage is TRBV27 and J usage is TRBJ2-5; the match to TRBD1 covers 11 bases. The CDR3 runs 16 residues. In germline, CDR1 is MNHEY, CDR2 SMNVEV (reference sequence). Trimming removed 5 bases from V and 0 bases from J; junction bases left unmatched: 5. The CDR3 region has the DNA TGTGCCAGCAGTGGCCGGGACAGGGGGTACCAAGAGACCCAGTACTTC. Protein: CASSGRDRGYQETQYF.

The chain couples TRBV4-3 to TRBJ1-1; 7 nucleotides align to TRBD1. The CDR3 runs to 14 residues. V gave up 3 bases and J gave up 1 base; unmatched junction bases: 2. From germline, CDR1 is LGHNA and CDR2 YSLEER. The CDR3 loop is CASSHRQGNTEAFF. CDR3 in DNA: TGCGCCAGCAGCCACCGACAGGGGAACACTGAAGCTTTCTTT.

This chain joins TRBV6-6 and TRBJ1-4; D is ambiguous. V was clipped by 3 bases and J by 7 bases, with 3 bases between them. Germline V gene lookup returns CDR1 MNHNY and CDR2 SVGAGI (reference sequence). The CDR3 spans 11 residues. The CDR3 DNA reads TGTGCCAGCAGTTATAGTGAAAAACTGTTTTTT. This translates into CASSYSEKLFF.

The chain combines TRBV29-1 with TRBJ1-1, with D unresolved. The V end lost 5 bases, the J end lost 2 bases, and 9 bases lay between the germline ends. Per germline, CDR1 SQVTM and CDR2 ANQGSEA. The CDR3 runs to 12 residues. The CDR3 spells CSVPTDNTEAFF. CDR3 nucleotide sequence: TGCAGCGTTCCTACAGACAACACTGAAGCTTTCTTT.

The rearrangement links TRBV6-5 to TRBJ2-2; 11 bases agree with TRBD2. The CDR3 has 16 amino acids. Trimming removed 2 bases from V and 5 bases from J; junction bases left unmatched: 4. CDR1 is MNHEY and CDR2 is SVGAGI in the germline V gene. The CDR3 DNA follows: TGTGCCAGCAGTTACACTAGCGGGAGTTTTACCGGGGAGCTGTTTTTT. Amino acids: CASSYTSGSFTGELFF.